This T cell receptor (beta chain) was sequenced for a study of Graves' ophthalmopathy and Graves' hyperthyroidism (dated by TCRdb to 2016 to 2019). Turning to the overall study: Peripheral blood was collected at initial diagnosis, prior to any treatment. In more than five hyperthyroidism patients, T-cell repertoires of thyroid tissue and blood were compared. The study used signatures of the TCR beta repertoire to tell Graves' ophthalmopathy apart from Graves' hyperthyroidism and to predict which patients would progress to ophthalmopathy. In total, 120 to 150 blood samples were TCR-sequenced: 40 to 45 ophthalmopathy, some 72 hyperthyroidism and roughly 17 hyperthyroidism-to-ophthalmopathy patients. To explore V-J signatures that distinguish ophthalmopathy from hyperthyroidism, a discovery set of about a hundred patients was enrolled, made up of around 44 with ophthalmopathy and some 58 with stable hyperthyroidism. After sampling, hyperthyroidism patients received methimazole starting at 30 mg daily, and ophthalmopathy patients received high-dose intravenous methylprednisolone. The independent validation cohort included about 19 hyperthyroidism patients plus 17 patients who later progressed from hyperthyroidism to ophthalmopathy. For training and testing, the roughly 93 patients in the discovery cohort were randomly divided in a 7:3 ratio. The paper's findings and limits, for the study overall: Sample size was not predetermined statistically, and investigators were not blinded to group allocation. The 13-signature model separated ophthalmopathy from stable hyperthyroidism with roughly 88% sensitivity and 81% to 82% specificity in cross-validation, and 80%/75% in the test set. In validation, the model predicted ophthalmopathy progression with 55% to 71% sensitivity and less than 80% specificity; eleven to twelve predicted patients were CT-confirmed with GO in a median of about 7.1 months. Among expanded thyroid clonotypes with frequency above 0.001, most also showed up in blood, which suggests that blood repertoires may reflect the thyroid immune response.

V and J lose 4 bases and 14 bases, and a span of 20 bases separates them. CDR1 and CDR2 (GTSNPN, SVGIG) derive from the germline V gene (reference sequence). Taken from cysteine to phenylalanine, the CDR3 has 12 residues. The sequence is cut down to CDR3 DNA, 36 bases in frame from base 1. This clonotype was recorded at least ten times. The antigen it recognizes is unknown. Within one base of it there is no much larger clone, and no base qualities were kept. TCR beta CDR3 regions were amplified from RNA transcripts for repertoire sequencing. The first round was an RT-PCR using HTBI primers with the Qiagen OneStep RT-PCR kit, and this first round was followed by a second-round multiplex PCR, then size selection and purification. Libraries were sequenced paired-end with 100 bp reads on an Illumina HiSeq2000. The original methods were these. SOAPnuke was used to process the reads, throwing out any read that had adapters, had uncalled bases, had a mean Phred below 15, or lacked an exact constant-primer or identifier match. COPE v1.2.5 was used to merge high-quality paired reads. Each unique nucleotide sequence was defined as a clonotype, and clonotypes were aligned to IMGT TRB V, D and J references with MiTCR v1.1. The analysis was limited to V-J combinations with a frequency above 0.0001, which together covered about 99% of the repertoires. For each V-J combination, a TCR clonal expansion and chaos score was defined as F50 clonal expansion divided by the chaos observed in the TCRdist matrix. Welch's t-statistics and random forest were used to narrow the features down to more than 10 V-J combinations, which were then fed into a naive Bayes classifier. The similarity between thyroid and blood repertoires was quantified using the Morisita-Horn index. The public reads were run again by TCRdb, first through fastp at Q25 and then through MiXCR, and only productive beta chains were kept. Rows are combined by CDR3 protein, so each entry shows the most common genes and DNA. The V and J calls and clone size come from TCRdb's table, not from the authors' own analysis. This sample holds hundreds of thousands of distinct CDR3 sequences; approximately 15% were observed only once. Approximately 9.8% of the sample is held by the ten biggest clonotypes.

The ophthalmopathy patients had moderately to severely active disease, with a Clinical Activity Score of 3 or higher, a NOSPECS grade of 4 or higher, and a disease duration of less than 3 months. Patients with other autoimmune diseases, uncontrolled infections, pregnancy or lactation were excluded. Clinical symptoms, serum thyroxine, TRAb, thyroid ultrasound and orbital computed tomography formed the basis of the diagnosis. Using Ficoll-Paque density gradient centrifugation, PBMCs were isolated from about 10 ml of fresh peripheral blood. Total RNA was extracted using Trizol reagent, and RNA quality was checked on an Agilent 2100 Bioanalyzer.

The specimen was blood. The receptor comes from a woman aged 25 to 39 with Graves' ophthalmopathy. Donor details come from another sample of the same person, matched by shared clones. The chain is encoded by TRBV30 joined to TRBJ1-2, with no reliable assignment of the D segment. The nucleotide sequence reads TGTGCCTGGACCAAGAGGGCCCCCGGAGTGACCTTC. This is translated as CAWTKRAPGVTF.